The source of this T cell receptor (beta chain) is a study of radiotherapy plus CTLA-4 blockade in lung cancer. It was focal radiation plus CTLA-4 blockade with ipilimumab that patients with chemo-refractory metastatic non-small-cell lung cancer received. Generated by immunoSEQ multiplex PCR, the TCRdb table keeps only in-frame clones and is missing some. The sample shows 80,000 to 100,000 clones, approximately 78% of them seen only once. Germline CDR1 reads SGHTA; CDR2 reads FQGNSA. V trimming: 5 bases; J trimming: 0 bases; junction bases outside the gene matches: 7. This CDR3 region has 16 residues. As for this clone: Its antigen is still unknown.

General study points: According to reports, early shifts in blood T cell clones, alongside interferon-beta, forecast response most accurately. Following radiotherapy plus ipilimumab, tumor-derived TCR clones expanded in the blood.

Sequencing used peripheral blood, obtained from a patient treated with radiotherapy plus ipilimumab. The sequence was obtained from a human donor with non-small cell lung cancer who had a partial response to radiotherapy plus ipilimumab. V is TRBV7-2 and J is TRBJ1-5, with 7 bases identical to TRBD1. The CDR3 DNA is TGTGCCAGCAGCGTCACAGGGGCCTTTAGCAATCAGCCCCAGCATTTT. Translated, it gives CASSVTGAFSNQPQHF.